The rows below give T cell receptor beta chains drawn from one sample of a study of spatial heterogeneity in lung cancer. TCRdb redid the calling of the 5' RACE reads with MiXCR, one entry per CDR3 protein. The data contain 82,000 or so distinct CDR3 sequences, approximately 12% of them singletons. This specimen was PBMCs, taken at surgery. Receptor source: a male donor with early-stage non-small cell lung cancer. The CDR3 runs from the conserved cysteine through the conserved F or W. D genes are given only for firm matches. Clone size is stated in some rows and not others, as once, few, many or a class when expanded.

>TRBJ1-2|TRBV7-8|NA|few
CASSPPGRVNGYTF
TGTGCCAGCAGCCCCCCCGGCAGGGTGAATGGCTACACCTTC
>TRBJ2-1|TRBV12-3/TRBV12-4|NA|NA
CASTPVVDHQSYNEQFF
TGTGCCAGCACCCCTGTAGTGGACCACCAATCCTACAATGAGCAGTTCTTC
>TRBJ1-4|TRBV30|NA|few
CAWTLSPLRGGKLFF
TGTGCCTGGACCCTCAGCCCCCTTAGGGGTGGAAAACTGTTTTTT
>TRBJ1-1|TRBV29-1|NA|many
CSATQSTRSNTEAFF
TGCAGCGCAACTCAATCGACACGGAGTAACACTGAAGCTTTCTTT
>TRBJ2-1|TRBV2|TRBD1|few
CASSAGTDSYNEQFF
TGTGCCAGCAGCGCCGGGACAGACTCCTACAATGAGCAGTTCTTC
>TRBJ2-7|TRBV5-4|TRBD2|NA
CASSPLAGGAYEQYF
TGTGCCAGCAGCCCGCTAGCGGGGGGTGCCTACGAGCAGTACTTC
>TRBJ1-1|TRBV7-9|NA|NA
CASGFRQPNTEAFF
TGTGCCAGCGGCTTCCGACAGCCGAACACTGAAGCTTTCTTT
>TRBJ2-5|TRBV20-1|TRBD2|NA
CSAREGSGGFQETQYF
TGCAGTGCTAGAGAGGGTAGCGGGGGGTTCCAAGAGACCCAGTACTTC
>TRBJ2-1|TRBV5-1|NA|few
CASSLATSYNEQFF
TGCGCCAGCAGCTTGGCAACTAGTTACAATGAGCAGTTCTTC
>TRBJ1-2|TRBV3-1|NA|NA
CASSQEGRSSGYTF
TGTGCCAGCAGCCAAGAAGGGAGAAGTTCTGGCTACACCTTC
>TRBJ1-2|TRBV14|NA|NA
CASSQDMRSAGSDGYTF
TGTGCCAGCAGCCAAGATATGCGGTCGGCAGGTTCGGATGGCTACACCTTC
>TRBJ2-3|TRBV3-1|TRBD1|NA
CASSRTGGPLGSSTDTQYF
TGTGCCAGCAGCCGGACAGGGGGCCCTCTGGGGAGTAGCACAGATACGCAGTATTTT
>TRBJ2-2|TRBV3-1|NA|NA
CASSPPGLHRELFF
TGTGCCAGCAGCCCGCCCGGACTTCACCGGGAGCTGTTTTTT
>TRBJ1-2|TRBV12-3/TRBV12-4|NA|NA
CASSRSTGYTF
TGTGCCAGCAGTAGAAGCACGGGCTACACCTTC
>TRBJ1-5|TRBV7-9|NA|many
CASSVQGPNQPQHF
TGTGCCAGCAGCGTACAGGGCCCTAATCAGCCCCAGCATTTT
>TRBJ2-7|TRBV2|NA|NA
CANRQNGEQYF
TGTGCCAACCGACAGAACGGCGAGCAGTACTTC
>TRBJ1-1|TRBV5-1|NA|many
CASSFPGARSTGAFF
TGCGCCAGCAGCTTCCCCGGGGCCCGCTCCACCGGAGCTTTCTTT
>TRBJ2-7|TRBV6-2/TRBV6-3|NA|medium-sized
CASSYTASYEQYF
TGTGCCAGCAGTTATACGGCCTCCTACGAGCAGTACTTC
>TRBJ2-5|TRBV29-1|TRBD1|few
CSVRTGEGAETQYF
TGCAGCGTACGGACAGGGGAGGGCGCGGAGACCCAGTACTTC
>TRBJ2-5|TRBV5-1|TRBD2|few
CASSLLLAGGQETQYF
TGCGCCAGCAGCTTGTTACTAGCGGGCGGCCAAGAGACCCAGTACTTC
>TRBJ1-2|TRBV5-1|NA|many
CASSLPGQPNYGYTF
TGCGCCAGCAGCTTGCCTGGCCAGCCTAACTATGGCTACACCTTC
>TRBJ2-2|TRBV5-6|NA|few
CASSLTGRNTGELFF
TGTGCCAGCAGCTTGACGGGGCGCAACACCGGGGAGCTGTTTTTT
>TRBJ2-2|TRBV6-5|TRBD2|NA
CASSLLGLAGNTGELFF
TGTGCCAGCAGTCTTTTGGGACTAGCGGGAAACACCGGGGAGCTGTTTTTT
>TRBJ2-3|TRBV29-1|NA|NA
CSVEKASTDTQYF
TGCAGCGTTGAAAAAGCTTCCACAGATACGCAGTATTTT